The sample holds a few counts of the clone carrying this T cell receptor beta chain. This sample stems from a study of blood T cell repertoires in COVID-19. Across the whole study: Researchers got acute and convalescent COVID-19 samples from the United States, Italy and Spain. T cells, B-cell-depleted T cells, or PBMCs supplied cDNA or gDNA.

In the original processing: Using reference gene primer amplification, nucleated cell counts were estimated. TCRdb's copy holds only in-frame clones and misses some; the assay was immunoSEQ multiplex PCR. From that table come the V and J calls and clone size; the DNA was used to work out D and trimming. The table has around 300,000 clones, about nine tenths seen once; the top ten hold 1%. This CDR3 has 14 residues. After removal of 6 bases from V and 1 base from J, the junction contained 3 bases not matched to a gene. The receptor was derived from a man in his forties or fifties with active or convalescent COVID-19. The sequenced sample consisted of peripheral blood. The V gene is TRBV23-1, the J gene TRBJ1-2, with 9 bases fitting TRBD1. TRBV23-1 is known as an ORF, though its function is uncertain. CDR3 DNA: TGCGCCAGCAGGCTGGGACAGGGTAACTATGGCTACACCTTC. Its protein product is CASRLGQGNYGYTF.